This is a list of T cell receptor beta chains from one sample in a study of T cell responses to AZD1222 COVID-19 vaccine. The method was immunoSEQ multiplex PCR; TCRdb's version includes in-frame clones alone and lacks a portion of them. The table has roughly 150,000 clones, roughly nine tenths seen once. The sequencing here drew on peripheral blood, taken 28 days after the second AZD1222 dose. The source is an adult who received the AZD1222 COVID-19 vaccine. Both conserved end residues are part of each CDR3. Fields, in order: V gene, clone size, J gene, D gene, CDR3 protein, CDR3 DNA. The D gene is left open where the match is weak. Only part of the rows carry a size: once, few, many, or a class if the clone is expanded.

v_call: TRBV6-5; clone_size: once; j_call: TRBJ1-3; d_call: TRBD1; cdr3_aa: CASEQGYTIYF; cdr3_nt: TGTGCCAGTGAACAGGGGTACACCATATATTTT
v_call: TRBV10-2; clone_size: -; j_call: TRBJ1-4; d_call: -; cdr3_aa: CASSESLRFNEKLFF; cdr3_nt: TGCGCCAGCAGTGAGTCGCTCAGGTTTAATGAAAAACTGTTTTTT
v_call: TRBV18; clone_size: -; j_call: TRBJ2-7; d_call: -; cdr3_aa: CASSHDSYEQYF; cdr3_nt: TGTGCCAGCTCACACGACAGTTACGAGCAGTACTTC
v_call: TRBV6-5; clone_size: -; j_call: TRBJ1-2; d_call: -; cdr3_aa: CASSQDHTANYGYTF; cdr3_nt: TGTGCCAGCAGCCAGGATCACACTGCTAACTATGGCTACACCTTC
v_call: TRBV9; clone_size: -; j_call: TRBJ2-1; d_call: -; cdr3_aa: CASSQWTGFDNEQFF; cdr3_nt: TGTGCCAGCAGCCAGTGGACGGGATTTGACAATGAGCAGTTCTTC
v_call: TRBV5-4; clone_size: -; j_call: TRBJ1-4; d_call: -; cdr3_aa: CASSLQQGDNEKLFF; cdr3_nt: TGTGCCAGCAGCTTACAACAAGGGGATAATGAAAAACTGTTTTTT
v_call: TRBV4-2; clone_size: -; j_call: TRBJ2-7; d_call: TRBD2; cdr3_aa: CASSQPGGGGYEQYF; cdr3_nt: TGTGCCAGCAGCCAGCCCGGCGGGGGAGGATACGAGCAGTACTTC
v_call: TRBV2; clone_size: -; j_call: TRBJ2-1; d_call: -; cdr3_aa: CASSGLGAGPHFGFF; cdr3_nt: TGTGCCAGCAGTGGGTTAGGCGCCGGGCCCCATTTTGGGTTCTTC
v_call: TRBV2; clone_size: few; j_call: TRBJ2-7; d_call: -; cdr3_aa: CASGGGAGEQYF; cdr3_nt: TGTGCCAGCGGGGGTGGTGCCGGGGAGCAGTACTTC
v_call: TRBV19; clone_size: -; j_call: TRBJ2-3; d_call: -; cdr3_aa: CASSMRVPTDTQYF; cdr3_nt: TGTGCCAGTAGTATGAGGGTCCCCACAGATACGCAGTATTTT
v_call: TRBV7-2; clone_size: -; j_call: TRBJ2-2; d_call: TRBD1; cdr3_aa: CASSATGDRNTGELFF; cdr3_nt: TGTGCCAGCAGCGCGACAGGGGATCGGAACACCGGGGAGCTGTTTTTT
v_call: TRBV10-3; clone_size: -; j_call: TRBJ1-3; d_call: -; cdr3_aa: CAISTGRVSGNTIYF; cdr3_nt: TGTGCCATCAGCACCGGTAGGGTTTCGGGAAACACCATATATTTT
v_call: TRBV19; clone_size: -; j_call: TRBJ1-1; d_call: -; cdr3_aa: CASRSQGVWTEAFF; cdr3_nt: TGTGCCAGTAGGAGTCAGGGTGTGTGGACTGAAGCTTTCTTT
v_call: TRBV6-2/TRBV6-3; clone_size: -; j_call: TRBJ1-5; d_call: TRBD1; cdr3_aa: CASSSQGTGSHQPQHF; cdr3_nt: TGTGCCAGCAGTTCCCAGGGGACAGGTTCTCATCAGCCCCAGCATTTT
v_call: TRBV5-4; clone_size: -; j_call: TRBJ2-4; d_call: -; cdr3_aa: CASSSDSWAAKNIQYF; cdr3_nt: TGTGCCAGCAGCTCCGACAGCTGGGCGGCCAAAAACATTCAGTACTTC
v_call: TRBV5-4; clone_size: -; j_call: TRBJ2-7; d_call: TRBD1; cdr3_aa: CASSYKSTGAYEQYF; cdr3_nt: TGTGCCAGCAGCTACAAGTCGACAGGGGCCTACGAGCAGTACTTC
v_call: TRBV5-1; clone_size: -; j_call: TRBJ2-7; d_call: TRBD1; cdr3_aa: CASEPGQEVSYEQYF; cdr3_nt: TGCGCCAGCGAACCGGGACAGGAGGTCTCCTACGAGCAGTACTTC
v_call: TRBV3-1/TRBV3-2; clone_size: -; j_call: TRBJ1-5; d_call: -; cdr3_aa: CASSQGRNSNQPQHF; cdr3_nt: TGTGCCAGCAGCCAAGGCAGGAATAGCAATCAGCCCCAGCATTTT
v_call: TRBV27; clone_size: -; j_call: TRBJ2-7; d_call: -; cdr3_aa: CASSLEGGYEQYF; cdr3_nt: TGTGCCAGCAGTTTGGAGGGAGGATACGAGCAGTACTTC
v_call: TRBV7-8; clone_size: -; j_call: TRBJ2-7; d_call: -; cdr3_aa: CASSADSPVTKPYEQYF; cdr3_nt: TGTGCCAGCAGCGCGGACAGCCCCGTCACGAAACCCTACGAGCAGTACTTC
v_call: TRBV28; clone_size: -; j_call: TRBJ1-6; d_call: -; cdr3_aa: CASRSPRGAGSPLHF; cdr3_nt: TGTGCCAGCAGGTCCCCCCGGGGGGCGGGTTCACCCCTCCACTTT
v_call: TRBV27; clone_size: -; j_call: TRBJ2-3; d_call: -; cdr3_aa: CASGSRGLGTDTQYF; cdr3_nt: TGTGCCAGCGGCTCACGGGGCTTGGGCACAGATACGCAGTATTTT
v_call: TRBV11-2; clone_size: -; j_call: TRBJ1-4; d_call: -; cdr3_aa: CASSLRGEKLFF; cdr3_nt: TGTGCCAGCAGCTTGAGAGGCGAAAAACTGTTTTTT
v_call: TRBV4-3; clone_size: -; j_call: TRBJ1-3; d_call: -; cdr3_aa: CASSQELGFSGNTIYF; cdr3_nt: TGCGCCAGCAGCCAAGAATTAGGGTTCTCTGGAAACACCATATATTTT
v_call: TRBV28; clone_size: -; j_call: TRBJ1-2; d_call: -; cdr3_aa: CASSFRYGYTF; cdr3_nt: TGTGCCAGCAGTTTCCGGTATGGCTACACCTTC
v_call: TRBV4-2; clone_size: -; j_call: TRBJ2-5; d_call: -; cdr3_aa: CASSQGSGDGQETQYF; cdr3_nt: TGTGCCAGCAGCCAAGGCTCGGGCGACGGCCAAGAGACCCAGTACTTC
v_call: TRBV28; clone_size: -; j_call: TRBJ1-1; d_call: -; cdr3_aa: CASSSAQGGEAFF; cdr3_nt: TGTGCCAGCAGTTCGGCCCAGGGTGGTGAAGCTTTCTTT
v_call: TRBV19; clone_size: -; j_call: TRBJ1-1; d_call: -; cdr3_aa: CASSIGQWNTEAFF; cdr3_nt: TGTGCCAGTAGTATAGGTCAATGGAACACTGAAGCTTTCTTT
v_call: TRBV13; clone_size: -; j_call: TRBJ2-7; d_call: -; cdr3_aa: CASSLFEDSYEQYF; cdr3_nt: TGTGCCAGCAGCTTATTCGAGGACTCCTACGAGCAGTACTTC
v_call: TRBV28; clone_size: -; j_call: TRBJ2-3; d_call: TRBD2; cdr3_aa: CASSLFLGTSGRAKDTQYF; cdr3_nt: TGTGCCAGCAGTTTATTTTTAGGGACTAGCGGGAGGGCCAAAGATACGCAGTATTTT
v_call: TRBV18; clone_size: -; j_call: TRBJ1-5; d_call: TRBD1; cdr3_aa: CASSPPGQGQQPQHF; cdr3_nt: TGTGCCAGCTCACCGCCGGGACAGGGGCAGCAGCCCCAGCATTTT
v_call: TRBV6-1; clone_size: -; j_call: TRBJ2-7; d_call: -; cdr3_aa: CASSEAAWGTYEQYF; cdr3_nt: TGTGCCAGCAGTGAAGCCGCCTGGGGGACCTACGAGCAGTACTTC
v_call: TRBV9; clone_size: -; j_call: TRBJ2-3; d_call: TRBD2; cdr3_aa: CASSDSGGPSDTQYF; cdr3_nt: TGTGCCAGCAGCGATAGCGGGGGCCCCAGCGATACGCAGTATTTT
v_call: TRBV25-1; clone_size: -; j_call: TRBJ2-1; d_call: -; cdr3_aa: CASSPRASSYNEQFF; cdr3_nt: TGTGCCAGCAGCCCCCGGGCGAGCTCCTACAATGAGCAGTTCTTC
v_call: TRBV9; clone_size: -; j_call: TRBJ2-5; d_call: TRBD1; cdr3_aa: CASSATGGRETQYF; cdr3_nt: TGTGCCAGCAGCGCGACAGGGGGCAGAGAGACCCAGTACTTC
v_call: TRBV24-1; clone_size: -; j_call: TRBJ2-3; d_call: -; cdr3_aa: CATSDRTEPGTDTQYF; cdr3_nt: TGTGCCACCAGTGATCGTACGGAGCCCGGCACAGATACGCAGTATTTT
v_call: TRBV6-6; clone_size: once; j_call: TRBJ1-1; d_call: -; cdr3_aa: CASTSFGGNTEAFF; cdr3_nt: TGTGCCAGCACATCTTTTGGGGGGAACACTGAAGCTTTCTTT
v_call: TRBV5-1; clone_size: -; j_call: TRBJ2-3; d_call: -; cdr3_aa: CASSLGTALDTQYF; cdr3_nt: TGCGCCAGCAGCTTGGGGACTGCCCTTGATACGCAGTATTTT
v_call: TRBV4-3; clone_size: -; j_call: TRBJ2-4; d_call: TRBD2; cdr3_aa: CASSHSSGGLNIQYF; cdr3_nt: TGCGCCAGCAGCCATTCTAGCGGGGGGTTGAACATTCAGTACTTC
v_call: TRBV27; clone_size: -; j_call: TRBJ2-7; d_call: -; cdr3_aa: CASGIGGTPYEQYF; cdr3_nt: TGTGCCAGCGGAATAGGAGGCACTCCTTACGAGCAGTACTTC
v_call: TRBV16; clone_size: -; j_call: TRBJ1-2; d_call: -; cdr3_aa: CASSHNNYGYTF; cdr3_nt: TGTGCCAGCAGCCATAATAACTATGGCTACACCTTC
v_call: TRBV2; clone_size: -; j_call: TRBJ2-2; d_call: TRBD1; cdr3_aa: CASKYGIGQGKENTGELFF; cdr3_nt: TGTGCCAGCAAGTATGGTATCGGACAGGGGAAGGAGAACACCGGGGAGCTGTTTTTT
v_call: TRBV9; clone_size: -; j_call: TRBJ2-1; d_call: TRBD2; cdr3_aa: CASSSGRLAEDEQFF; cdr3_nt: TGTGCCAGCAGCTCAGGAAGGCTAGCGGAGGATGAGCAGTTCTTC
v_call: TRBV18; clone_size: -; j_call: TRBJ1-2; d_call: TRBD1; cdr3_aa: CASSSQGADYGYTF; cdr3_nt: TGTGCCAGCTCGTCACAGGGGGCTGACTATGGCTACACCTTC